The 29 T cell receptor beta chains below come from one sample, sequenced in a study of molecular identifiers for immune sequencing clone quantification. TCRdb called the PCR reads again in MiXCR, with one record for every CDR3 protein. Among 460,000 or so distinct CDR3 sequences listed, about a quarter were seen once. The specimen was naive CD8+ T cells from blood, with Jurkat cell RNA spiked in. Indicated subset: FACS-sorted CD8+CD4-CCR7+CD45RA+ naive T cells. These receptors were taken from a human donor in good health. Some libraries in this study had Jurkat cell RNA spiked in.

Points on this clonotype: A much larger clone sits a single nucleotide away, making a read error possible. The CDR3 bases are TGCGCCGGCAACCTTTGGGACCAGCAAGAGACCCAGTACTTC. This sequence encodes CAGNLWDQQETQYF. The chain uses TRBV5-1 and TRBJ2-5, with D possibly being TRBD1 or TRBD2 (5 bases each). Germline V lookup: CDR1 SGHRS, CDR2 YFSETQ. Trimming cost V 10 bases and J 2 bases, with 18 bases left between them. The CDR3 sequence is 14 residues long.

This clonotype was observed many times. The J gene is TRBJ1-1, the V gene TRBV27; D is unclear. V was pared by 3 bases and J by 3 bases, with 8 bases between. The CDR3 runs 13 residues. Looked up from germline, CDR1 is MNHEY and CDR2 is SMNVEV (reference sequence). The CDR3, as DNA: TGTGCCAGCAGTTTGGCCAGTGACACTGAAGCTTTCTTT. Translation gives CASSLASDTEAFF.

This clonotype was observed at least ten times. The chain links TRBV7-6 to TRBJ2-3, with 10 bases identical to TRBD2. Trimming at V came to 5 bases and at J to 6 bases, leaving 2 bases not matched to a gene. The CDR3 totals 13 residues. The germline gives CDR1 SGHVS, CDR2 FNYEAQ. This CDR3 reads CASSPSGGDTQYF. DNA for the CDR3: TGTGCCAGCAGCCCTAGCGGGGGTGATACGCAGTATTTT.

The chain carries TRBV6-5 and TRBJ2-7, with D unclear. CDR1 MNHEY and CDR2 SVGAGI come from the germline V gene. The CDR3 sequence is 14 residues long. Trimming took 4 bases from V and 7 from J, leaving 17 bases between them. DNA for the CDR3: TGTGCCAGCAGTTCCCTAGGAGAATTGTGGGAGCAGTACTTC. Translating gives CASSSLGELWEQYF.

The CDR3 reads CASSLTGANEQFF. In DNA, the CDR3 is TGTGCCAGCAGCCTGACAGGGGCCAATGAGCAGTTCTTC. J is TRBJ2-1 and V is TRBV14; 8 bases are shared with TRBD1. The length of the CDR3 is 13 residues. Germline V CDR1 and CDR2: SGHDN, FVKESK. V lost 4 bases to trimming and J lost 6 bases; unmatched junction nucleotides: 2.

This clonotype was counted only a few times. J is TRBJ2-1 and V is TRBV3-2. TRBV3-2 is a known pseudogene. The CDR3 is made up of 14 amino acids. The CDR3 bases are TGTGCCAGCAGCCAAGATTCTAACGACAATGAGCAGTTCTTC. Encoded protein: CASSQDSNDNEQFF.

There are a few counts of this clonotype. V is TRBV28 and J is TRBJ2-3; 13 bases are shared with TRBD2. With V trimmed by 3 bases and J by 5 bases, 14 bases remained unmatched. Per the germline V gene, CDR1 is MDHEN and CDR2 is SYDVKM. The CDR3 has 19 amino acids. The CDR3 nucleotides are TGTGCCAGCAGTTTCCCCGGGACTAGCGGGACGTCAGACATAGATACGCAGTATTTT. Translation: CASSFPGTSGTSDIDTQYF.

J is TRBJ2-3 and V is TRBV9; 9 bases are shared with TRBD1. J was trimmed by 2 bases and V by 3 bases; bases with no gene match: 10. CDR1 is SGDLS and CDR2 is YYNGEE in the germline V gene. The CDR3 contains 17 residues. CDR3 coding DNA: TGTGCCAGCAGCGGAAACAGGGGGCCCTTTTTCACAGATACGCAGTATTTT. Its protein is CASSGNRGPFFTDTQYF.

Turning to this clonotype: At one boundary the junction diverges from the germline segment, which might be a read error. The CDR3 sequence is CASSLGDLTYNGQFF. In DNA form, the CDR3 reads TGTGCCAGCAGTTTAGGGGACCTAACCTACAATGGGCAGTTCTTC. V and J are TRBV12-3 or TRBV12-4 and TRBJ2-1; D is possibly TRBD1 or TRBD2 (5 bases each). The CDR3 sequence is 15 residues long.

For this clonotype: The junction departs from the called germline gene at one end, perhaps through a read error. V gene TRBV9 combines with J gene TRBJ2-5, with 12 bases that match TRBD2. CDR3 length: 17 residues. Germline CDR1 reads SGDLS; CDR2 reads YYNGEE. DNA of the CDR3: TGTGCCAGCAGCGCCCATGGACTAGCGGGGCCTCAAGAGACCGAGTACTTC. Protein: CASSAHGLAGPQETEYF.

For this clonotype: A clone one base away is much larger, so this may be a read error. V usage is TRBV6-5 and J usage is TRBJ1-6; the D gene is possibly TRBD1 (5 bases). Trimming took off 6 bases at V and 3 bases at J, with 12 bases between the two ends. Germline V gene sequence: CDR1 MNHEY, CDR2 SVGAGI. The CDR3 runs to 15 residues. CDR3 protein: CASSRRTFYNSPLHF. DNA for the CDR3: TGTGCCAGCAGCCGGCGGACATTCTATAATTCACCCCTCCACTTT.

CDR3 coding DNA: TGCGCCAGCAGCTGGACAGGGGGCGAGGGGGAGCTGTTTTTT. Its translation is CASSWTGGEGELFF. This chain links TRBV5-1 with TRBJ2-2; TRBD1 matches 11 bases. The CDR3 runs 14 residues. V was pared by 3 bases and J by 8 bases, with 3 bases of the junction left unmatched. Germline CDR1 SGHRS, CDR2 YFSETQ.

The chain recombines TRBV11-2 with TRBJ2-1, with a possible D match to TRBD2 (6 bases). The germline V gene has CDR1 SGHAT and CDR2 FQNNGV. This CDR3 region has 14 residues. V was clipped by 2 bases and J by 10 bases, with 15 bases between them. CDR3 sequence (DNA): TGTGCCAGCAGCTTACTACAGGAGGGTGGGGAGCAGTTCTTC. Translating gives CASSLLQEGGEQFF.

This clonotype showed up just a few times. The CDR3 spells CASSSGVRAGELFF. In DNA form, the CDR3 reads TGTGCCAGCAGCTCAGGGGTCCGGGCCGGGGAGCTGTTTTTT. The chain couples TRBV11-2 to TRBJ2-2; weak D call: TRBD1 (6 bases). Trimming removed 4 bases from V and 6 bases from J, with 12 bases in between. Germline V CDR1 and CDR2: SGHAT, FQNNGV. This CDR3 is 14 amino acids long.

As regards this clonotype: Given a much more abundant clone one base away, this may be a read error. The CDR3 loop reads CASSEILGRRPEAFF. CDR3 DNA: TGTGCCAGCAGTGAGATCCTGGGACGACGGCCTGAAGCTTTCTTT. The chain carries TRBV25-1 and TRBJ1-1, with D possibly matching TRBD1 (5 bases). Germline V gene data show CDR1 as MGHDK and CDR2 as SYGVNS. The CDR3 has 15 amino acids. Trimming removed 3 bases from V and 6 bases from J, with 17 bases in between.

The genes are TRBV18 and TRBJ1-1; the D is unclear. CDR1 is KGHSH and CDR2 is LQKENI in the germline V gene. The CDR3 has 12 amino acids. V was shortened by 4 bases and J by 4 bases, with 7 bases between the two germline ends. Here the CDR3 reads CASSLTITEAFF. CDR3 bases: TGTGCCAGCTCACTAACGATCACTGAAGCTTTCTTT.

In regard to this clonotype: This may stem from a read error, because a much larger clone lies one nucleotide away. V is TRBV28 and J is TRBJ2-7, with 8 bases aligning to TRBD1. Germline assignment: CDR1 MDHEN and CDR2 SYDVKM. Germline trimming cut 5 bases from V and 7 bases from J; bases unmatched to any gene: 10. The CDR3 extends over 14 amino acids. This CDR3 is CASSPRTGLMEQYF. The CDR3, as DNA: TGTGCCAGCAGTCCCCGGACAGGGTTGATGGAGCAGTACTTC.

V is TRBV20-1 and J is TRBJ2-3; D might be TRBD2 (6 bases). The CDR3 extends over 14 amino acids. The germline V gene has CDR1 DFQATT and CDR2 SNEGSKA (reference sequence). The DNA of the CDR3 is TGCACCATACCTAGAGGACTAATCACAGATACGCAGTATTTT. It encodes CTIPRGLITDTQYF.

This clonotype was seen more than once but under ten times. V usage is TRBV5-5 and J usage is TRBJ2-2, with 9 bases identical to TRBD2. Germline lookup yields CDR1 SGHKS and CDR2 YYEKEE (reference sequence). With 0 bases clipped from V and 1 base from J, the junction kept 4 bases outside the gene matches. The CDR3 has 17 residues. CDR3 residues: CASSLGASGMNTGELFF. The CDR3 nucleotides are TGTGCCAGCAGCTTGGGGGCTAGCGGGATGAACACCGGGGAGCTGTTTTTT. The full variable domain, rest sourced from reference TRBV5-5 and TRBJ2-2, is DAGVTQSPTHLIKTRGQQVTLRCSPISGHKSVSWYQQVLGQGPQFIFQYYEKEERGRGNFPDRFSARQFPNYSSELNVNALLLGDSALYLCASSLGASGMNTGELFFGEGSRLTVL.

This clonotype was counted many times. The V call is TRBV14, the J call TRBJ2-7; no clear D gene. V was pared by 1 base and J by 1 base, with 8 bases between. Germline CDR1 reads SGHDN; CDR2 reads FVKESK. This CDR3 region has 14 residues. DNA of the CDR3: TGTGCCAGCAGCCAAGTGTACGGGTCCTACGAGCAGTACTTC. Protein sequence: CASSQVYGSYEQYF.

In this sample, this clonotype turned up a few times. This chain connects TRBV27 to TRBJ1-2; D gene uncertain. Germline CDR1 reads MNHEY; CDR2 reads SMNVEV (reference sequence). V lost 6 bases and J 5 bases, leaving 13 bases between the germline ends. CDR3 length: 13 amino acids. CDR3 region: CASRLGSSYGYTF. CDR3 DNA sequence: TGTGCCAGCAGGTTAGGCAGCAGTTATGGCTACACCTTC.

There are many counts of this clonotype. This sequence joins TRBV10-3 and TRBJ1-1; TRBD1 matches 7 bases. The CDR3 runs to 10 residues. With 8 bases clipped from V and 11 bases from J, the junction kept 5 bases outside the gene matches. From germline, CDR1 is ENHRY and CDR2 SYGVKD. CDR3 loop: CAIGQGGAFF. The DNA for the CDR3 is TGTGCCATCGGTCAGGGGGGGGCTTTCTTT.

This clonotype was seen a handful of times. J is TRBJ2-5 and V is TRBV12-3 or TRBV12-4, with D possibly TRBD1 on 6 matching bases. The V end lost 6 bases, the J end lost 1 base, and 12 bases lay between the germline ends. The CDR3 contains 14 residues. CDR3 amino acids: CASRPPGVQETQYF. The CDR3 nucleotides read TGTGCCAGCAGACCCCCAGGGGTCCAAGAGACCCAGTACTTC.

This clonotype was picked up a small number of times. The chain combines TRBV11-2 with TRBJ1-1; TRBD1 might be the D (5 bases). The germline V and J ends were trimmed by 3 bases and 5 bases, with 16 bases remaining between them. Germline V gene lookup returns CDR1 SGHAT and CDR2 FQNNGV. The CDR3 runs to 15 residues. The CDR3 bases are TGTGCCAGCAGCTTTGGACAAAGGCCAGGGACTGAAGCTTTCTTT. This encodes CASSFGQRPGTEAFF.

The rearrangement links TRBV13 to TRBJ1-1; weak D call: TRBD1 (5 bases). The germline V gene encodes CDR1 PRHDT and CDR2 FYEKMQ (reference sequence). CDR3 length: 17 amino acids. V lost 5 bases and J lost 0, with 19 bases in between. CDR3 sequence reads: CASSQMGLSGLNTEAFF. The DNA for the CDR3 is TGTGCCAGCAGCCAAATGGGCCTCTCAGGGCTGAACACTGAAGCTTTCTTT.

J is TRBJ2-7 and V is TRBV4-3; 7 nucleotides match TRBD2. The CDR3 has 14 residues. V lost 0 bases, J lost 5 bases, and 4 bases stayed unmatched. Germline assignment: CDR1 LGHNA and CDR2 YSLEER. The CDR3 DNA follows: TGCGCCAGCAGCCAAGACGGGGGGAACGACGAGCAGTACTTC. Translated, it gives CASSQDGGNDEQYF.

This clonotype has only a few counts. Written as DNA, the CDR3 is TGTGCCAGCAGCATAGTTGACAGGCCGTCGGGAAACCTGGCCGAGCAGTTCTTC. Translating it yields CASSIVDRPSGNLAEQFF. V gene TRBV21-1 combines with J gene TRBJ2-1; no check of the table's D call, TRBD1, against the DNA was made. TRBV21-1 is a known pseudogene. CDR3 length: 18 amino acids.

The V gene is TRBV27, the J gene TRBJ2-2; possible D gene TRBD1, 6 bases. The V gene's germline CDR1 is MNHEY and CDR2 SMNVEV (reference sequence). V was clipped by 7 bases and J by 2 bases, with 17 bases between them. The CDR3 has 16 amino acids. The DNA for the CDR3 is TGTGCCAGCACCCTAGGGGGAGTTCGAAACACCGGGGAGCTGTTTTTT. Its protein product is CASTLGGVRNTGELFF.

This clonotype has more than one count but fewer than ten. The chain carries TRBV20-1 and TRBJ2-2; D gene ambiguous. The CDR3 length is 12 residues. V was shortened by 6 bases and J by 5 bases, with 10 bases between the two germline ends. Germline V gene sequence: CDR1 DFQATT, CDR2 SNEGSKA (reference sequence). This CDR3 reads CSAGHRTGELFF. CDR3 nucleotide sequence: TGCAGTGCAGGGCATCGAACCGGGGAGCTGTTTTTT.